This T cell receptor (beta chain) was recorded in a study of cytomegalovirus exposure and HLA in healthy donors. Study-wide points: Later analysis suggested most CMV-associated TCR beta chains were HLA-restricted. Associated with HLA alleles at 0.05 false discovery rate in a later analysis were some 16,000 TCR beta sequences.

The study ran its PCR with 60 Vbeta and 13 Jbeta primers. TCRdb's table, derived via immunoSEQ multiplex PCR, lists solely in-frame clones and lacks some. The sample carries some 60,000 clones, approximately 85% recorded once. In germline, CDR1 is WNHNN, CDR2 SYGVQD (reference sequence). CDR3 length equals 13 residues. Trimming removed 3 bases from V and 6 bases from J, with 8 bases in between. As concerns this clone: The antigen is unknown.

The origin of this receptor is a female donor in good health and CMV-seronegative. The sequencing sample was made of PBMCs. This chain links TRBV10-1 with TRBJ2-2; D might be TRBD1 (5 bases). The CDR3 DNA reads TGCGCCAGCAGTGACAGGGAAGCCGGGGAGCTGTTTTTT. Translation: CASSDREAGELFF.